Listed here are 26 T cell receptor beta chains from one sample, sequenced in a study of blood T cell repertoires in COVID-19. Repertoires were generated with immunoSEQ multiplex PCR, while TCRdb's copy carries only in-frame clones and drops some. This table holds around 140,000 clones, roughly 80% found once. Source material: peripheral blood. Receptors were obtained from a man aged 45 to 65 with acute or convalescent COVID-19.

J is TRBJ1-5 and V is TRBV7-9; no firm D call. CDR3 length: 14 residues. The V and J ends lost 3 bases and 4 bases respectively, with 10 bases between them. Germline V lookup: CDR1 SEHNR, CDR2 FQNEAQ (reference sequence). CDR3 sequence: CASSFGQENQPQHF. The DNA of the CDR3 is TGTGCCAGCAGCTTTGGGCAGGAAAATCAGCCCCAGCATTTT.

The chain joins TRBV28 to TRBJ1-6; tentatively, D is TRBD1 (5 bases). Per the germline V gene, CDR1 is MDHEN and CDR2 is SYDVKM. With 7 bases removed from V and 6 bases from J, the gap between germline ends came to 16 bases. The CDR3 sequence is 15 residues long. The CDR3: CASKLRGVSNSPLHF. The CDR3 DNA follows: TGTGCCAGCAAACTCCGGGGGGTTAGTAATTCACCCCTCCACTTT.

This chain uses TRBV5-1 with TRBJ2-2; 8 bases align to TRBD1. The length of the CDR3 is 16 residues. Germline V gene sequence: CDR1 SGHRS, CDR2 YFSETQ. Germline trimming cut 1 base from V and 9 bases from J; bases unmatched to any gene: 11. The chain's CDR3 is CASSLSGQGIGRELFF. In nucleotides, the CDR3 is TGCGCCAGCAGCTTGAGTGGACAGGGAATCGGTAGGGAGCTGTTTTTT.

The rearrangement uses TRBV14 and TRBJ1-2; TRBD1 might be the D (5 bases). CDR3 length: 14 amino acids. The germline V and J ends were trimmed by 2 bases and 3 bases, with 10 bases remaining between them. Germline V lookup: CDR1 SGHDN, CDR2 FVKESK. In nucleotides, the CDR3 is TGTGCCAGCAGCCAACAGGGAATGGACTATGGCTACACCTTC. Protein sequence: CASSQQGMDYGYTF.

The gene calls are TRBV2 and TRBJ2-5; perhaps TRBD2 as D (6 bases). V was shortened by 7 bases and J by 5 bases, with 14 bases between the two germline ends. Germline V lookup: CDR1 SNHLY, CDR2 FYNNEI. The CDR3 runs 13 residues. As DNA, the CDR3 is TGTGCCAGCATGGGGGGACCCTTGGAGACCCAGTACTTC. This encodes CASMGGPLETQYF.

This chain connects TRBV10-1 to TRBJ2-3; maybe TRBD1 (6 bases). V was trimmed by 4 bases and J by 1 base, leaving 6 bases between them. This CDR3 region has 13 residues. Germline V gene lookup returns CDR1 WNHNN and CDR2 SYGVQD (reference sequence). CDR3 nucleotides: TGCGCCAGCAGTGGACAGGGCACAGATACGCAGTATTTT. Residues: CASSGQGTDTQYF.

This clone occurred a few times. This chain uses TRBV30 with TRBJ1-3; TRBD1 matches at 10 bases. The CDR3 consists of 16 residues. Germline trimming cut 3 bases from V and 0 bases from J; bases unmatched to any gene: 5. CDR1 GTSNPN and CDR2 SVGIG come from the germline V gene (reference sequence). CDR3: CAWRDRGGLSGNTIYF. CDR3 sequence (DNA): TGTGCCTGGAGGGACAGGGGGGGACTCTCTGGAAACACCATATATTTT.

This chain links TRBV2 with TRBJ2-5, with unresolved D. Deletions cut 2 bases from V and 5 bases from J, with 9 bases between. The V gene's germline CDR1 is SNHLY and CDR2 FYNNEI. The CDR3 sequence is 13 residues long. Here the CDR3 DNA reads TGTGCCAGCAGTGAACGGGTTGGGGAGACCCAGTACTTC. Encoded protein: CASSERVGETQYF.

This clone was seen more than once but under ten times. This chain links TRBV30 with TRBJ1-5, with D uncertain. V was cut by 2 bases and J by 11 bases, with 16 bases left in between. CDR1 and CDR2 from the germline V gene are GTSNPN and SVGIG (reference sequence). This CDR3 region has 13 residues. DNA for the CDR3: TGTGCCTGGAGTTTAAAAGCTGAGTCGGCCCAGCATTTT. Translation gives CAWSLKAESAQHF.

This clone was seen a single time. The chain combines TRBV6-5 with TRBJ2-7; D is possibly TRBD1 (6 bases). V was cut by 8 bases and J by 4 bases, with 15 bases left in between. The CDR3 has 13 amino acids. Germline CDR1 and CDR2: MNHEY and SVGAGI. The CDR3, as DNA: TGTGCCAGCTGGGAGAGGGGGACGTACGAGCAGTACTTC. It codes for CASWERGTYEQYF.

The CDR3 loop reads CASSLDEGRRETQYF. In nucleotides, the CDR3 is TGCGCCAGCAGCTTGGATGAGGGTCGGAGGGAGACCCAGTACTTC. The chain combines TRBV5-1 with TRBJ2-5; a possible D gene is TRBD2 (5 bases). V gave up 0 bases and J gave up 5 bases, with 14 bases separating them. The CDR3 is 15 amino acids. The germline V gene encodes CDR1 SGHRS and CDR2 YFSETQ.

The chain uses TRBV9 and TRBJ1-2, with D perhaps matching TRBD1 (5 bases). The V gene lost 4 bases and the J gene lost 4 bases, with 14 bases spanning the gap. CDR1 SGDLS and CDR2 YYNGEE come from the germline V gene. The CDR3 spans 14 residues. CDR3 residues: CASSTWTPTYGYTF. The CDR3 nucleotides read TGTGCCAGCAGCACCTGGACACCTACCTATGGCTACACCTTC.

This clone was detected ten times or more. This sequence joins TRBV11-2 and TRBJ2-1; 9 bases agree with TRBD2. The germline V gene has CDR1 SGHAT and CDR2 FQNNGV. J lost 5 bases, V lost 6 bases, and 5 bases had no gene match. This CDR3 contains 14 residues. CDR3 DNA: TGTGCCAGCAGTCGTAGCGGGGGACACAATGAGCAGTTCTTC. The encoded protein is CASSRSGGHNEQFF. Combining the CDR3 with reference TRBV11-2 and TRBJ2-1 gives the whole variable domain EAGVAQSPRYKIIEKRQSVAFWCNPISGHATLYWYQQILGQGPKLLIQFQNNGVVDDSQLPKDRFSAERLKGVDSTLKIQPAKLEDSAVYLCASSRSGGHNEQFFGPGTRLTVL.

V and J are TRBV9 and TRBJ1-1, with D maybe TRBD1 (5 bases). CDR1 SGDLS and CDR2 YYNGEE come from the germline V gene. V lost 3 bases and J 4 bases, leaving 13 bases between the germline ends. There are 14 residues in the CDR3. The CDR3 region has the DNA TGTGCCAGCAGCGCCAGCCGGGGGGGCACTGAAGCTTTCTTT. Its translation: CASSASRGGTEAFF.

The J gene is TRBJ2-1, the V gene TRBV25-1, with 8 nucleotides matching TRBD1. The germline V gene encodes CDR1 MGHDK and CDR2 SYGVNS. V lost 5 bases and J lost 0; bases outside the gene matches: 12. CDR3 length: 18 residues. The CDR3 spells CASSFDTGQASSYNEQFF. The CDR3 DNA reads TGTGCCAGCAGTTTCGACACGGGACAGGCAAGCTCCTACAATGAGCAGTTCTTC.

There are a few counts of this clone. The V and J genes are TRBV19 and TRBJ1-6; 10 bases agree with TRBD1. Germline V gene sequence: CDR1 LNHDA, CDR2 SQIVND (reference sequence). This CDR3 has 14 residues. The J segment lost 10 bases and the V segment lost 7 bases, leaving 7 bases of the junction unmatched. CDR3 nucleotide sequence: TGTGCCAGTACCTTGGACAGGGGGGAATCACCCCTCCACTTT. This encodes CASTLDRGESPLHF.

This chain links TRBV4-1 with TRBJ1-1, with 7 bases identical to TRBD1. V was clipped by 0 bases and J by 1 base; unmatched bases: 2. The CDR3 sequence is 15 residues long. Germline V gene lookup returns CDR1 MGHRA and CDR2 YSYEKL. CDR3 nucleotide sequence: TGCGCCAGCAGCCAAGATAGGACAGGGAACACTGAAGCTTTCTTT. It codes for CASSQDRTGNTEAFF.

The chain joins TRBV4-1 to TRBJ1-2; the match to TRBD1 covers 8 bases. The germline gives CDR1 MGHRA, CDR2 YSYEKL. V was pared by 3 bases and J by 8 bases, with 5 bases of the junction left unmatched. The CDR3 covers 13 residues. The DNA of the CDR3 is TGCGCCAGCAGCCACGGACAGGGTGGGGGCTACACCTTC. Protein: CASSHGQGGGYTF.

V usage is TRBV19 and J usage is TRBJ2-3; D might be TRBD1 (6 bases). Germline V gene lookup returns CDR1 LNHDA and CDR2 SQIVND (reference sequence). CDR3 length: 13 residues. V was trimmed by 5 bases and J by 4 bases, leaving 10 bases between them. The CDR3 loop is CASSLGHADTQYF. Written as DNA, the CDR3 is TGTGCCAGTAGTCTGGGACATGCAGATACGCAGTATTTT.

CDR3 bases: TGTGCCAGCAGTGAAGGCAGGGCTGGCTACACCTTC. This sequence encodes CASSEGRAGYTF. The V call is TRBV6-1, the J call TRBJ1-2; D may be TRBD1 (5 bases). CDR3 length: 12 residues. The germline V gene encodes CDR1 MNHNS and CDR2 SASEGT. V was pared by 1 base and J by 7 bases, with 7 bases between.

The sample holds many counts of this clone. This specimen includes other DNA sequences encoding the same CDR3. The chain has TRBV5-1 and TRBJ1-1, with D possibly TRBD1 on 6 matching bases. Trimming removed 0 bases from V and 0 bases from J, with 9 bases in between. This CDR3 has 15 amino acids. Germline V CDR1 and CDR2: SGHRS, YFSETQ. The CDR3 loop is CASSLAGAMNTEAFF. In nucleotides, the CDR3 is TGCGCCAGCAGCTTGGCAGGGGCTATGAACACTGAAGCTTTCTTT.

The CDR3 DNA sequence: TGTGCCAGCAGTGAAGGACTAGCGGGGGGATTAGAGACCCAGTACTTC. The encoded protein is CASSEGLAGGLETQYF. The chain couples TRBV2 to TRBJ2-5; 13 positions match TRBD2. With V trimmed by 1 base and J by 4 bases, 3 bases remained unmatched. This CDR3 has 16 residues. Germline CDR1 is SNHLY and CDR2 is FYNNEI.

The chain carries TRBV5-1 and TRBJ2-3, with TRBD2 identical over 11 bases. V trimming: 2 bases; J trimming: 2 bases; junction bases outside the gene matches: 4. Germline loops: CDR1 SGHRS, CDR2 YFSETQ. This CDR3 is 16 amino acids long. In DNA form, the CDR3 reads TGCGCCAGCAGCTTAGGACTAGCGGGTTACACAGATACGCAGTATTTT. Translation gives CASSLGLAGYTDTQYF.

The V gene is TRBV20-1, the J gene TRBJ1-5, with D maybe TRBD1 (5 bases). CDR1 and CDR2 from the germline V gene are DFQATT and SNEGSKA (reference sequence). The CDR3 extends over 11 amino acids. V was clipped by 6 bases and J by 11 bases, with 14 bases between them. Here the CDR3 reads CSARDGQTQHF. The DNA of the CDR3 is TGCAGTGCGCGGGACGGACAAACCCAGCATTTT.

The chain uses TRBV18 and TRBJ2-3; D might be TRBD1 (6 bases). CDR3 length: 15 residues. Trimming shortened V by 2 bases and J by 0 bases, and 9 bases separated the two germline ends. Germline values: CDR1 KGHSH, CDR2 LQKENI. CDR3 DNA sequence: TGTGCCAGCTCACCAGTTGGACAGAGCACAGATACGCAGTATTTT. Its protein product is CASSPVGQSTDTQYF.

V gene TRBV2 combines with J gene TRBJ1-5; 11 nucleotides line up with TRBD1. CDR1 is SNHLY and CDR2 is FYNNEI in the germline V gene. V shed 6 bases and J 0 bases; nucleotides not matched to a gene: 13. The CDR3 contains 19 residues. CDR3: CASRASRDRGGYSNQPQHF. The CDR3 DNA reads TGTGCCAGCAGGGCAAGCCGGGACAGGGGGGGGTATAGCAATCAGCCCCAGCATTTT.